The present T cell receptor beta chain was sequenced within a study of blood T cell repertoires in COVID-19. Study information: Samples came from the United States, Italy and Spain, spanning acute and convalescent COVID-19. PBMCs, B-cell-depleted T cells, or T cells provided the cDNA or gDNA that made up the material.

The CDR3 has 15 residues. CDR1 and CDR2 (germline): LNHNV, YYDKDF (reference sequence). With 1 base removed from V and 7 bases from J, the gap between germline ends came to 16 bases. Source study methods: How many nucleated cells were present was estimated from reference gene primer amplification. The repertoire was sequenced with immunoSEQ multiplex PCR; TCRdb's copy has only in-frame clones and lacks some. The V and J calls and clone size were taken over from that table, and D and trimming were inferred from the DNA. Of approximately 150,000 clones listed, roughly 90% are singletons. This clone appeared a single time.

V and J are TRBV15 and TRBJ1-2; maybe TRBD1 (6 bases). Sequencing used peripheral blood. The sequence was collected from a human donor with COVID-19, enrolled during active disease. The donor label of this sample is uncertain. The CDR3 reads CATSRAGQGRSGYTF. CDR3 sequence (DNA): TGTGCCACCAGCAGAGCCGGGCAGGGGCGGAGTGGCTACACCTTC. Full variable domain (outside the CDR3, taken from reference TRBV15 and TRBJ1-2): DAMVIQNPRYQVTQFGKPVTLSCSQTLNHNVMYWYQQKSSQAPKLLFHYYDKDFNNEADTPDNFQSRRPNTSFCFLDIRSPGLGDTAMYLCATSRAGQGRSGYTFGSGTRLTVV.